A single sample is the source of the 22 T cell receptor beta chains below, sequenced in a study of cytomegalovirus exposure and HLA in healthy donors. The PCR ran on 60 Vbeta and 13 Jbeta primers. Sequencing used immunoSEQ multiplex PCR; TCRdb keeps in-frame clones, though not all of them. Here the sample spans under 200,000 clones, about 75% being singletons. Sequenced sample: PBMCs. Receptor source: a woman aged 45-65 years in good health and CMV-seropositive.

The chain combines TRBV18 with TRBJ1-1; D is possibly TRBD1 (6 bases). Germline V gene sequence: CDR1 KGHSH, CDR2 LQKENI. V was pared by 7 bases and J by 5 bases, with 23 bases between. The CDR3 length is 16 residues. CDR3 in DNA: TGTGCCAGCTTTACCGGGGGGGGCCTTGGTAGGACTGAAGCTTTCTTT. Translation gives CASFTGGGLGRTEAFF.

V usage is TRBV6-1 and J usage is TRBJ2-5; the match to TRBD2 covers 8 bases. The J call may be wrong; the DNA end is better matched by TRBJ2-7. Per the germline V gene, CDR1 is MNHNS and CDR2 is SASEGT. This CDR3 is 15 amino acids long. CDR3 nucleotide sequence: TGTGCCAGCACCCGAACCGGGACTAGCTCCTACGAGCAGTACTTC. This sequence encodes CASTRTGTSSYEQYF.

The chain joins TRBV2 to TRBJ2-3; TRBD2 aligns across 10 bases. V trimming: 4 bases; J trimming: 4 bases; junction bases outside the gene matches: 5. This CDR3 comprises 15 residues. Germline assignment: CDR1 SNHLY and CDR2 FYNNEI. The CDR3: CASSGGTSVADTQYF. The CDR3 coding sequence is TGTGCCAGCAGTGGAGGGACTAGCGTTGCAGATACGCAGTATTTT.

The chain carries TRBV7-8 and TRBJ2-7; D is perhaps TRBD1 (6 bases). Germline CDR1 and CDR2: SGHVS and FQNEAQ. The CDR3 covers 15 residues. The V and J ends lost 1 base and 4 bases respectively, with 14 bases between them. The CDR3 here is CASSLGGQPLYEQYF. As DNA, the CDR3 is TGTGCCAGCAGCTTAGGGGGGCAACCACTATACGAGCAGTACTTC.

The chain has TRBV6-5 and TRBJ1-2, with TRBD1 identical over 7 bases. V gave up 2 bases and J gave up 8 bases; unmatched junction bases: 8. The CDR3 is made up of 14 amino acids. Germline CDR1 MNHEY, CDR2 SVGAGI. The CDR3: CASSYGPTGLGYTF. The CDR3 bases are TGTGCCAGCAGTTACGGGCCGACAGGGCTCGGCTACACCTTC.

V is TRBV29-1 and J is TRBJ2-3; 10 nucleotides match TRBD2. Germline lookup yields CDR1 SQVTM and CDR2 ANQGSEA. V lost 7 bases, J lost 1 base, and 5 bases stayed unmatched. The CDR3 loop spans 14 amino acids. CDR3 region: CSATLAGRTDTQYF. The CDR3 nucleotides read TGCAGCGCTACACTAGCGGGGCGCACAGATACGCAGTATTTT.

This clone was detected once. The V and J genes are TRBV9 and TRBJ2-2; 9 bases line up with TRBD2. With V trimmed by 2 bases and J by 6 bases, 17 bases remained unmatched. CDR1 and CDR2 from the germline V gene are SGDLS and YYNGEE. This CDR3 is built from 19 residues. The CDR3 nucleotides read TGTGCCAGCAGCGTCTTCAGAGGCGATAGCGGGGGCTTGGCCGGGGAGCTGTTTTTT. Amino acids: CASSVFRGDSGGLAGELFF.

V gene TRBV4-2 combines with J gene TRBJ2-5; 8 nucleotides match TRBD2. J was trimmed by 4 bases and V by 6 bases; bases with no gene match: 10. CDR1 and CDR2 (germline): LGHNA, YNFKEQ. This CDR3 region has 15 residues. The CDR3 DNA reads as TGTGCCAGCAGTACCTACGCGGGGGGAAGAGAGACCCAGTACTTC. It codes for CASSTYAGGRETQYF.

The chain combines TRBV27 with TRBJ2-5, with a possible D match to TRBD2 (7 bases). CDR3 length: 15 amino acids. The V end lost 8 bases, the J end lost 5 bases, and 21 bases lay between the germline ends. Per the germline V gene, CDR1 is MNHEY and CDR2 is SMNVEV (reference sequence). In DNA, the CDR3 is TGTGCCAGCTCTAGGGGGGGGGCTTTAGGGGAGACCCAGTACTTC. This translates into CASSRGGALGETQYF.

This sequence joins TRBV7-9 and TRBJ1-2, with a weak D call TRBD1 (6 bases). V was clipped by 5 bases and J by 6 bases, with 10 bases between them. The germline gives CDR1 SEHNR, CDR2 FQNEAQ (reference sequence). The CDR3 extends over 12 amino acids. CDR3 in DNA: TGTGCCAGCAGCAACAGGGAACATGGCTACACCTTC. As protein: CASSNREHGYTF.

The chain couples TRBV27 to TRBJ2-2, with 7 bases aligning to TRBD1. There are 14 residues in the CDR3. Germline loops: CDR1 MNHEY, CDR2 SMNVEV (reference sequence). V lost 7 bases and J lost 4; bases outside the gene matches: 6. The DNA of the CDR3 is TGTGCCAGCAAAAAGACAGGGCGCACCGGGGAGCTGTTTTTT. As protein: CASKKTGRTGELFF.

CDR3 loop: CASSLETVEAFF. The CDR3, as DNA: TGTGCCAGCAGCTTAGAGACAGTTGAAGCTTTCTTT. The chain combines TRBV7-9 with TRBJ1-1, with D possibly matching TRBD1 (5 bases). V lost 1 base, J lost 7 bases, and 7 bases lay in between. Per germline, CDR1 SEHNR and CDR2 FQNEAQ (reference sequence). There are 12 residues in the CDR3.

This clone was recorded once. This chain connects TRBV2 to TRBJ2-7; 7 bases align to TRBD1. CDR3 length: 13 amino acids. Germline lookup yields CDR1 SNHLY and CDR2 FYNNEI. V lost 11 bases and J lost 7; bases outside the gene matches: 14. The CDR3 spells CAGSNRGPGEQYF. The CDR3, as DNA: TGTGCCGGTTCCAACAGGGGTCCCGGGGAGCAGTACTTC.

The CDR3 here is CASSPTSGGYNEQFF. The CDR3, as DNA: TGTGCCAGCAGCCCGACTAGCGGGGGGTACAATGAGCAGTTCTTC. The chain couples TRBV2 to TRBJ2-1; 13 bases are a match to TRBD2. The CDR3 totals 15 residues. Germline CDR1 and CDR2: SNHLY and FYNNEI. J lost 4 bases, V lost 6 bases, and 3 bases had no gene match. The entire variable domain, with the rest obtained from reference TRBV2 and TRBJ2-1, is as follows: EPEVTQTPSHQVTQMGQEVILRCVPISNHLYFYWYRQILGQKVEFLVSFYNNEISEKSEIFDDQFSVERPDGSNFTLKIRSTKLEDSAMYFCASSPTSGGYNEQFFGPGTRLTVL.

The J gene is TRBJ2-2, the V gene TRBV10-2; possible D gene TRBD2, 5 bases. In germline, CDR1 is WSHSY, CDR2 SAAADI. CDR3 length equals 16 residues. Trimming shortened V by 2 bases and J by 1 base, and 11 bases separated the two germline ends. The CDR3: CASSEALVVNTGELFF. CDR3 nucleotide sequence: TGCGCCAGCAGTGAGGCACTAGTCGTGAACACCGGGGAGCTGTTTTTT.

The chain links TRBV4-1 to TRBJ1-3, with no clear D. V lost 0 bases and J 0 bases, leaving 9 bases between the germline ends. From germline, CDR1 is MGHRA and CDR2 YSYEKL. This CDR3 region has 16 residues. This CDR3 reads CASSQEPTNSGNTIYF. DNA of the CDR3: TGCGCCAGCAGCCAAGAACCCACTAACTCTGGAAACACCATATATTTT.

The chain uses TRBV30 and TRBJ1-5; TRBD1 agrees at 8 bases. Germline CDR1 GTSNPN, CDR2 SVGIG (reference sequence). This CDR3 has 15 residues. V shed 2 bases and J 7 bases; nucleotides not matched to a gene: 10. The CDR3 DNA reads as TGTGCCTGGAGTAACCTCGGGACAGGTGGACAGCCCCAGCATTTT. Encoded protein: CAWSNLGTGGQPQHF. Filled out from reference TRBV30 and TRBJ1-5, the complete variable domain reads SQTIHQWPATLVQPVGSPLSLECTVEGTSNPNLYWYRQAAGRGLQLLFYSVGIGQISSEVPQNLSASRPQDRQFILSSKKLLLSDSGFYLCAWSNLGTGGQPQHFGDGTRLSIL.

This clone was seen more than once but under ten times. V is TRBV18 and J is TRBJ1-1, with D possibly matching TRBD1 (6 bases). Germline V CDR1 and CDR2: KGHSH, LQKENI. This CDR3 is 14 amino acids long. Trimming shortened V by 4 bases and J by 7 bases, and 16 bases separated the two germline ends. The CDR3 DNA reads as TGTGCCAGCTCACTTCAACAGGGCGACGGTGAAGCTTTCTTT. Protein: CASSLQQGDGEAFF.

The chain couples TRBV7-2 to TRBJ2-7; D possibly corresponds to TRBD2 (5 bases). The germline CDR1 and CDR2 sequences are SGHTA and FQGNSA. CDR3 size: 14 residues. Trimming took 3 bases from V and 2 from J, leaving 11 bases between them. CDR3 bases: TGTGCCAGCAGCTTTTCCCGGGAACCCTACGAGCAGTACTTC. It yields the protein CASSFSREPYEQYF.

The V gene is TRBV5-4, the J gene TRBJ2-5, with 8 bases fitting TRBD1. Germline V gene sequence: CDR1 SGHNT, CDR2 YYREEE (reference sequence). J lost 5 bases, V lost 4 bases, and 13 bases had no gene match. This CDR3 region has 16 residues. CDR3 sequence (DNA): TGTGCCAGCAGCCGAGGACAGGGTAGTACTAGGGAGACCCAGTACTTC. This encodes CASSRGQGSTRETQYF.

This chain joins TRBV23-1 and TRBJ1-6, with 7 bases identical to TRBD1. TRBV23-1 counts as an open reading frame of uncertain function. The J segment lost 5 bases and the V segment lost 7 bases, leaving 11 bases of the junction unmatched. CDR3 length: 16 residues. DNA of the CDR3: TGCGCCAGCATCCCATCGGGACAGAACAATAATTCACCCCTCCACTTT. It translates to CASIPSGQNNNSPLHF.

This clone occurred once. The V gene is TRBV5-1, the J gene TRBJ1-1, with D possibly being TRBD1 (6 bases). CDR1 SGHRS and CDR2 YFSETQ come from the germline V gene. V was pared by 2 bases and J by 3 bases, with 11 bases between. The CDR3 spans 14 residues. As DNA, the CDR3 is TGCGCCAGCAGCTTAGGACAGCCTTACACTGAAGCTTTCTTT. Residues: CASSLGQPYTEAFF. The entire variable domain, with the rest obtained from reference TRBV5-1 and TRBJ1-1, is as follows: KAGVTQTPRYLIKTRGQQVTLSCSPISGHRSVSWYQQTPGQGLQFLFEYFSETQRNKGNFPGRFSGRQFSNSRSEMNVSTLELGDSALYLCASSLGQPYTEAFFGQGTRLTVV.